The clone carrying this TCR beta chain has more than one count but fewer than ten. Its antigen remains unidentified. The data were obtained in a study of T-cell memory formation after mild COVID-19. Study-wide results and limits: Later expanders leaned CD4+, whereas clones that contracted between day 15 and 85 were balanced CD4/CD8.

5'RACE with constant-segment primers yielded barcoded, UMI-tagged TCR alpha and TCR beta cDNA libraries. TCRdb redid the calling of the 5' RACE reads with MiXCR, one entry per CDR3 protein. The repertoire includes around 450,000 distinct CDR3 sequences, over 15% of them detected once, and approximately 8.1% sits in the top ten. The CDR3 is 16 amino acids. J gave up 0 bases and V 5 bases, and 9 bases lay outside the gene matches. Germline CDR1 and CDR2: SEHNR and FQNEAQ (reference sequence). Sequenced: PBMCs or a T cell subset sorted from them (not recorded which). This receptor was taken from an adult woman who had mild COVID-19 (a few samples of this study predate the infection). Cell type and time point are not known. The chain uses TRBV7-9 and TRBJ2-7; 8 nucleotides agree with TRBD1. Here the CDR3 reads CASSASGTGLSYEQYF. CDR3 coding DNA: TGTGCCAGCAGCGCGTCCGGGACAGGACTCTCCTACGAGCAGTACTTC.